This passage covers 20 T cell receptor beta chains from one sample sequenced in a study of shared clonotypes between healthy human individuals. This table comes from immunoSEQ multiplex PCR, and its TCRdb copy is limited to in-frame clones, with some not included. This sample has about 2 million clones; just under 95% occur once, and the top ten carry 0.85% to 1.2%. Terminally differentiated effector memory CD45RA+ cells were excluded from the naive CD8 cells, which were CD45RO-negative and positively selected for CCR7. The sequencing input was naive CD8+ T cells sorted from blood. The source of these receptors is a man aged 18 to 35 in good health.

The chain combines TRBV10-1 with TRBJ2-2; D may match TRBD1 or TRBD2 (6 bases each). With 4 bases removed from V and 6 bases from J, the gap between germline ends came to 15 bases. The CDR3 consists of 15 residues. CDR1 is WNHNN, CDR2 SYGVQD, per germline (reference sequence). Written as DNA, the CDR3 is TGCGCCAGCAGTGGAGGGGGGACTGGCGCCGGGGAGCTGTTTTTT. Its translation: CASSGGGTGAGELFF.

About this clone itself: Different DNA sequences within this sample yield the same CDR3. The chain carries TRBV4-1 and TRBJ1-2; 8 bases align to TRBD1. With 2 bases clipped from V and 4 bases from J, the junction kept 6 bases outside the gene matches. Per germline, CDR1 MGHRA and CDR2 YSYEKL. The CDR3 loop spans 15 amino acids. The CDR3 sequence: CASSQSGTGVYGYTF. For the CDR3, the DNA is TGCGCCAGCAGCCAATCCGGGACAGGCGTCTATGGCTACACCTTC.

The chain is built from TRBV10-3 and TRBJ2-3, with D possibly matching TRBD2 (5 bases). CDR1 is ENHRY and CDR2 is SYGVKD in the germline V gene. The CDR3 is made up of 15 amino acids. V gave up 2 bases and J gave up 0 bases, with 9 bases separating them. In nucleotides, the CDR3 is TGTGCCATCAGTGAGCCGGGATCTAGCACAGATACGCAGTATTTT. It encodes CAISEPGSSTDTQYF.

The chain uses TRBV6-4 and TRBJ2-5; 10 bases fit TRBD1. V shed 6 bases and J 2 bases; nucleotides not matched to a gene: 12. The CDR3 sequence is 17 residues long. The germline V gene has CDR1 MRHNA and CDR2 SNTAGT. Written as DNA, the CDR3 is TGTGCCAGCAGGCCCCGACAGGGGGCTTATGATCAAGAGACCCAGTACTTC. This sequence encodes CASRPRQGAYDQETQYF.

J is TRBJ2-7 and V is TRBV2, with a tentative D call TRBD2 (5 bases). CDR1 SNHLY and CDR2 FYNNEI come from the germline V gene. The CDR3 has 14 amino acids. V was trimmed by 3 bases and J by 0 bases, leaving 9 bases between them. The DNA for the CDR3 is TGTGCCAGCAGTGAGGACTGGAGCTCCTACGAGCAGTACTTC. Its translation: CASSEDWSSYEQYF.

This sequence joins TRBV12-5 and TRBJ2-7; TRBD1 agrees at 7 bases. This CDR3 spans 15 amino acids. Trimming took 6 bases from V and 3 from J; bases not matched to a gene: 11. Looked up from germline, CDR1 is LGHNT and CDR2 is FRNRAP. The CDR3 loop reads CASGTKTGSIYEQYF. The CDR3 coding sequence is TGTGCTAGTGGGACGAAGACAGGGTCAATCTACGAGCAGTACTTC.

The CDR3 DNA reads as TGTGCCAGCAGCCAACGCGGGGCCTTGTATGAGCAGTTCTTC. It encodes CASSQRGALYEQFF. This sequence joins TRBV11-2 and TRBJ2-1; TRBD2 might be the D (6 bases). This CDR3 has 14 amino acids. Germline assignment: CDR1 SGHAT and CDR2 FQNNGV. Trimming left V 5 bases short and J 8 bases short, with 16 bases between.

This clone showed up just a few times. This chain connects TRBV11-1 to TRBJ1-2; D gene ambiguous. This CDR3 is built from 11 residues. The germline V gene has CDR1 SGHAT and CDR2 FQDESV (reference sequence). Trimming took 9 bases from V and 4 from J, leaving 9 bases between them. The CDR3 is CASKTAYGYTF. The CDR3 DNA sequence: TGTGCCAGTAAGACGGCCTATGGCTACACCTTC.

This clone was recorded only once. This chain uses TRBV5-1 with TRBJ2-7; 7 bases fit TRBD2. Germline V CDR1 and CDR2: SGHRS, YFSETQ. The CDR3 extends over 14 amino acids. V shed 1 base and J 2 bases; nucleotides not matched to a gene: 3. CDR3 DNA: TGCGCCAGCAGCTTGACTAGCGTTACCTACGAGCAGTACTTC. Residues: CASSLTSVTYEQYF.

This rearrangement joins TRBV5-1 to TRBJ2-5; D possibly corresponds to TRBD2 (6 bases). In germline, CDR1 is SGHRS, CDR2 YFSETQ. V was shortened by 7 bases and J by 5 bases, with 21 bases between the two germline ends. The CDR3 is 15 amino acids. CDR3 protein: CASGSLSGPPETQYF. The CDR3 bases are TGCGCCAGCGGCTCCCTTAGCGGACCGCCGGAGACCCAGTACTTC. The full variable domain, rest sourced from reference TRBV5-1 and TRBJ2-5, is KAGVTQTPRYLIKTRGQQVTLSCSPISGHRSVSWYQQTPGQGLQFLFEYFSETQRNKGNFPGRFSGRQFSNSRSEMNVSTLELGDSALYLCASGSLSGPPETQYFGPGTRLLVL.

This clone has just a few counts. The chain has TRBV5-6 and TRBJ2-7, with 7 bases lining up with TRBD2. This CDR3 is built from 16 residues. J was trimmed by 3 bases and V by 0 bases; bases with no gene match: 9. Germline CDR1 and CDR2: SGHDT and YYEEEE. The DNA for the CDR3 is TGTGCCAGCAGCTTGGCCGGGGCTAGCGGAATCTACGAGCAGTACTTC. This codes for CASSLAGASGIYEQYF.

The V and J genes are TRBV9 and TRBJ1-4; no clear D. The V and J ends lost 4 bases and 7 bases respectively, with 8 bases between them. The CDR3 is 12 amino acids. CDR1 SGDLS and CDR2 YYNGEE come from the germline V gene. The CDR3 DNA sequence: TGTGCCAGCAGCAACGACGGTGAAAAACTGTTTTTT. Protein sequence: CASSNDGEKLFF. The full variable domain, completed using reference TRBV9 and TRBJ1-4, is DSGVTQTPKHLITATGQRVTLRCSPRSGDLSVYWYQQSLDQGLQFLIQYYNGEERAKGNILERFSAQQFPDLHSELNLSSLELGDSALYFCASSNDGEKLFFGSGTQLSVL.

The J gene is TRBJ2-7, the V gene TRBV11-3, with 9 positions matching TRBD1. This CDR3 region has 17 residues. V shed 6 bases, J shed 0 bases, and the junction held 12 bases outside the gene matches. From germline, CDR1 is SGHNT and CDR2 YENEEA. The CDR3 DNA reads TGTGCCAGCAGGGCCCCCCCCGGGACAGGGAGCTCCTACGAGCAGTACTTC. Translation gives CASRAPPGTGSSYEQYF. Full variable domain (outside the CDR3, taken from reference TRBV11-3 and TRBJ2-7): EAGVVQSPRYKIIEKKQPVAFWCNPISGHNTLYWYLQNLGQGPELLIRYENEEAVDDSQLPKDRFSAERLKGVDSTLKIQPAELGDSAVYLCASRAPPGTGSSYEQYFGPGTRLTVT.

This clone was seen only a few times. J is TRBJ1-6 and V is TRBV19; the D gene is possibly TRBD1 (5 bases). The CDR3 totals 11 residues. Germline CDR1 reads LNHDA; CDR2 reads SQIVND (reference sequence). The V end lost 6 bases, the J end lost 13 bases, and 10 bases lay between the germline ends. CDR3 amino acids: CASSSEGPLHF. CDR3 sequence (DNA): TGTGCCAGTAGCTCGGAGGGGCCCCTCCACTTT.

V usage is TRBV19 and J usage is TRBJ1-4; 7 bases line up with TRBD1. The CDR3 runs 17 residues. Germline V gene data show CDR1 as LNHDA and CDR2 as SQIVND (reference sequence). Trimming took 3 bases from V and 5 from J; bases not matched to a gene: 12. The CDR3 DNA sequence: TGTGCCAGTAGTATCCCGTACAGGGGCGAACCAAATGAAAAACTGTTTTTT. This sequence encodes CASSIPYRGEPNEKLFF.

Points on this clone: The same CDR3 arises from other DNA sequences in this sample as well. The rearrangement joins TRBV12-5 to TRBJ2-7; no clear D. The germline CDR1 and CDR2 sequences are LGHNT and FRNRAP. The V gene lost 1 base and the J gene lost 0 bases, with 4 bases spanning the gap. The CDR3 covers 13 residues. The CDR3 region is CASGLGGSYEQYF. In nucleotides, the CDR3 is TGTGCTAGTGGTTTGGGGGGCTCCTACGAGCAGTACTTC.

V usage is TRBV9 and J usage is TRBJ2-5; D is ambiguous. The CDR3 length is 15 residues. Germline CDR1 SGDLS, CDR2 YYNGEE. V lost 3 bases and J lost 1, with 13 bases in between. The CDR3 spells CASSASPGRQETQYF. CDR3 DNA: TGTGCCAGCAGCGCCTCACCGGGCCGCCAAGAGACCCAGTACTTC. Together with reference TRBV9 and TRBJ2-5, the CDR3 gives the full variable domain: DSGVTQTPKHLITATGQRVTLRCSPRSGDLSVYWYQQSLDQGLQFLIQYYNGEERAKGNILERFSAQQFPDLHSELNLSSLELGDSALYFCASSASPGRQETQYFGPGTRLLVL.

The rearrangement joins TRBV4-1 to TRBJ1-5, with D uncertain. Germline V gene sequence: CDR1 MGHRA, CDR2 YSYEKL. This CDR3 region has 13 residues. V lost 1 base and J lost 5, with 6 bases in between. The CDR3 nucleotides read TGCGCCAGCAGCCAAGTACGGGATCAGCCCCAGCATTTT. Translated: CASSQVRDQPQHF.

Only one count was recorded for this clone. This sequence joins TRBV27 and TRBJ2-7; TRBD1 aligns across 9 bases. After removal of 4 bases from V and 1 base from J, the junction contained 2 bases not matched to a gene. The CDR3 extends over 14 amino acids. CDR1 is MNHEY and CDR2 is SMNVEV in the germline V gene (reference sequence). The CDR3 protein is CASSWDRESYEQYF. In DNA form, the CDR3 reads TGTGCCAGCAGTTGGGACAGGGAATCCTACGAGCAGTACTTC.

The chain has TRBV15 and TRBJ1-1; 7 bases align to TRBD1. The CDR3 has 15 residues. V trimming: 3 bases; J trimming: 5 bases; junction bases outside the gene matches: 9. CDR1 is LNHNV, CDR2 YYDKDF, per germline (reference sequence). The DNA of the CDR3 is TGTGCCACCAGCAGGGCCCTCGGACAGGAAACTGAAGCTTTCTTT. Amino acid sequence: CATSRALGQETEAFF.